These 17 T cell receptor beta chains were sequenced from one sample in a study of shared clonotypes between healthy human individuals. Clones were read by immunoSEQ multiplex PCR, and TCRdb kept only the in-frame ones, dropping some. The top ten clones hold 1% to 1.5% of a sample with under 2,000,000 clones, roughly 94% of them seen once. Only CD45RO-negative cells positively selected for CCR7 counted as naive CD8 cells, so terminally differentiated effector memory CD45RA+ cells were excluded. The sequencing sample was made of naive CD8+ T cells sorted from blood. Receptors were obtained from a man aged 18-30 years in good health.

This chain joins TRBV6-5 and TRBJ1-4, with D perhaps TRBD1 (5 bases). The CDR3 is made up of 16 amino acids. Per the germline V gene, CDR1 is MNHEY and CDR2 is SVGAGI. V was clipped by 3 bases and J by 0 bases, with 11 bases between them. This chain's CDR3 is CASSYTGLSTNEKLFF. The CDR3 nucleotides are TGTGCCAGCAGTTATACGGGGCTTTCAACTAATGAAAAACTGTTTTTT.

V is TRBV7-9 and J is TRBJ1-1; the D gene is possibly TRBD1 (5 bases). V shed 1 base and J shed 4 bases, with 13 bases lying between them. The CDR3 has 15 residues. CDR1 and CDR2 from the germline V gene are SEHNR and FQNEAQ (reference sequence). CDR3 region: CASSLVAGLGTEAFF. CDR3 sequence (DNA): TGTGCCAGCAGCTTAGTCGCAGGGCTAGGCACTGAAGCTTTCTTT.

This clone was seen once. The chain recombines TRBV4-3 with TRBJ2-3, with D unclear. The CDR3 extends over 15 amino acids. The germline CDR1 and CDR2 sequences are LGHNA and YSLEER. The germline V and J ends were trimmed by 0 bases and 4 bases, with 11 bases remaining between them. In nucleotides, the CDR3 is TGCGCCAGCAGCCAAGAAATTTTCCCGGCAGATACGCAGTATTTT. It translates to CASSQEIFPADTQYF.

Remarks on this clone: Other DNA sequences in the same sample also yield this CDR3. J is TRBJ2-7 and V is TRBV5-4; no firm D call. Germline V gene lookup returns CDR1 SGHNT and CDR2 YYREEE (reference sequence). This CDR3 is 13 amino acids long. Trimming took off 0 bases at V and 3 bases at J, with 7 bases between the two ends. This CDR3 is CASSLGGNYEQYF. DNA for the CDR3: TGTGCCAGCAGCTTGGGGGGAAACTACGAGCAGTACTTC.

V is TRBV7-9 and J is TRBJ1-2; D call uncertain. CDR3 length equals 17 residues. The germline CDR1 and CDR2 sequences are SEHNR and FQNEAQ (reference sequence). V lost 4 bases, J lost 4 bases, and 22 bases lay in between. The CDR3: CASSSPPNRTGPYGYTF. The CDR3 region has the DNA TGTGCCAGCAGCTCGCCCCCAAACCGGACGGGTCCCTATGGCTACACCTTC.

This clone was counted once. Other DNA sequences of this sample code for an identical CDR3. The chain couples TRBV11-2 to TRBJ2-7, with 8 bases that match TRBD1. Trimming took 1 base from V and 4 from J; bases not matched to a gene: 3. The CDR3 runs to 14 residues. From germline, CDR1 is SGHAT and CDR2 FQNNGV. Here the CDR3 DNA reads TGTGCCAGCAGCTTAGGCACAGGGGGGTACGAGCAGTACTTC. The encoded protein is CASSLGTGGYEQYF.

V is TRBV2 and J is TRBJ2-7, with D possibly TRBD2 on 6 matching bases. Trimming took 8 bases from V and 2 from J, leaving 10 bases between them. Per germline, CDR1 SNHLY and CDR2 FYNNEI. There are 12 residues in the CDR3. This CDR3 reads CASSGLTYEQYF. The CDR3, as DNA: TGTGCCAGCTCGGGACTCACCTACGAGCAGTACTTC.

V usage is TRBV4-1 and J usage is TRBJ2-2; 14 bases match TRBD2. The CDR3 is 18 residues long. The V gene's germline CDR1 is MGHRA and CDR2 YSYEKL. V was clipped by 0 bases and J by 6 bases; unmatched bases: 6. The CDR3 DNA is TGCGCCAGCAGCCAAGAAGCCGGGACTAGCGGGGGTGCCGGGGAGCTGTTTTTT. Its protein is CASSQEAGTSGGAGELFF.

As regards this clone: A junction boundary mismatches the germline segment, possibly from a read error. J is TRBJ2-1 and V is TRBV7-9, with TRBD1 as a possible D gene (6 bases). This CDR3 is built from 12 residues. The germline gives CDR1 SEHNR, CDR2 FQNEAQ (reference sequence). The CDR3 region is CASRLGGNEQFF. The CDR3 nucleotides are TGTGCCAGCAGGTTAGGGGGTAATGAGCAGTTCTTC.

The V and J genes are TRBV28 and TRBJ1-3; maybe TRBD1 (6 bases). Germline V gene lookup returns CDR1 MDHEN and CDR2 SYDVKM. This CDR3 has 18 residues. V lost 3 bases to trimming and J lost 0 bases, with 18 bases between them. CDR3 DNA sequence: TGTGCCAGCAGTTTCATCGGACAAGGGGGGATCTCTGGAAACACCATATATTTT. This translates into CASSFIGQGGISGNTIYF.

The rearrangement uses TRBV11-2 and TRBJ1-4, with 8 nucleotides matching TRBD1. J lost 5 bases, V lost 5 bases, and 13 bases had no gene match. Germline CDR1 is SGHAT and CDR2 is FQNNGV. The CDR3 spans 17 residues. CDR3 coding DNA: TGTGCCAGCAGCAGTGGACAGGGCGCTGGGGTCAATGAAAAACTGTTTTTT. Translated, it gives CASSSGQGAGVNEKLFF.

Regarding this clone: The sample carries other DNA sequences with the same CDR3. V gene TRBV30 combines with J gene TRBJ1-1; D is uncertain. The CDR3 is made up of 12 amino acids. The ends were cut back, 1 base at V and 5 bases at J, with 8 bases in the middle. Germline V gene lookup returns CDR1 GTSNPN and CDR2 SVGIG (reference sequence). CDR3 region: CAWSGGGTEAFF. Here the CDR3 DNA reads TGTGCCTGGAGTGGGGGAGGGACTGAAGCTTTCTTT.

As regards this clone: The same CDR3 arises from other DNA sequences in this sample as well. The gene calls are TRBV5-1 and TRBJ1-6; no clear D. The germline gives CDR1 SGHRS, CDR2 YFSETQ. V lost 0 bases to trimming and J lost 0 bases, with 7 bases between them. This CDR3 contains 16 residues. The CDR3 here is CASSLEGSSYNSPLHF. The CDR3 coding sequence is TGCGCCAGCAGCTTGGAAGGAAGCTCCTATAATTCACCCCTCCACTTT.

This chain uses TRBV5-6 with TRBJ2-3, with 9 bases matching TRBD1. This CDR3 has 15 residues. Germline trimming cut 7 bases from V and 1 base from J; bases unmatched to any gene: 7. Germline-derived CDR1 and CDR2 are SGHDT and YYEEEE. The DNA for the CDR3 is TGTGCCAGCCAGGTCCGGGACAGGGGCACAGATACGCAGTATTTT. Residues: CASQVRDRGTDTQYF.

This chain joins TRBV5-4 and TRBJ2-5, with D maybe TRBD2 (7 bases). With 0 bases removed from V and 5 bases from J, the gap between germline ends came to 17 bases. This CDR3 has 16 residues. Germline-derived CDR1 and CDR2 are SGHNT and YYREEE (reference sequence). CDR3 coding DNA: TGTGCCAGCAGCTTGGTGTTTTCGGGGGGCCGGGAGACCCAGTACTTC. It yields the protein CASSLVFSGGRETQYF.

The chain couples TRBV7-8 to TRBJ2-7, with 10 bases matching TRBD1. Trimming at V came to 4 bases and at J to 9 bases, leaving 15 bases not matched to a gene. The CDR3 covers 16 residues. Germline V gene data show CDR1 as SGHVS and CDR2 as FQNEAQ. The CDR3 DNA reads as TGTGCCAGCAGCTCCAACGGGGGGACAGGGGCTCGCGTGCAGTACTTC. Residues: CASSSNGGTGARVQYF.

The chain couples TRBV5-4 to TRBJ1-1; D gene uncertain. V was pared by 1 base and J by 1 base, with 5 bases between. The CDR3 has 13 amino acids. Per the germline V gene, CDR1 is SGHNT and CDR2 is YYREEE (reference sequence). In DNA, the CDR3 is TGTGCCAGCAGCTTGTGGACGAACACTGAAGCTTTCTTT. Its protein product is CASSLWTNTEAFF. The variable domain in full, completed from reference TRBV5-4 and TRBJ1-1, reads ETGVTQSPTHLIKTRGQQVTLRCSSQSGHNTVSWYQQALGQGPQFIFQYYREEENGRGNFPPRFSGLQFPNYSSELNVNALELDDSALYLCASSLWTNTEAFFGQGTRLTVV.